This T cell receptor beta chain was captured in a study of cytomegalovirus exposure and HLA in healthy donors. This CDR3 contains 15 residues. The germline V gene has CDR1 MNHNY and CDR2 SVGAGI (reference sequence). Germline trimming cut 5 bases from V and 3 bases from J; bases unmatched to any gene: 5. Vbeta (60) and Jbeta (13) primers were used in the PCR. Using immunoSEQ multiplex PCR, the repertoire was profiled, and TCRdb retains in-frame clones only, with some absent. The repertoire holds fewer than 200,000 clones, 65% to 70% seen once, with 3.5% to 5% in the top ten. The receptor's source is a woman aged 18-29 years in good health and CMV-seropositive. The chain combines TRBV6-6 with TRBJ2-3; 10 bases are shared with TRBD1. The material sequenced was PBMCs. The CDR3 here is CASSRQGAMTDTQYF. Here the CDR3 DNA reads TGTGCCAGCAGTCGACAGGGGGCGATGACAGATACGCAGTATTTT.